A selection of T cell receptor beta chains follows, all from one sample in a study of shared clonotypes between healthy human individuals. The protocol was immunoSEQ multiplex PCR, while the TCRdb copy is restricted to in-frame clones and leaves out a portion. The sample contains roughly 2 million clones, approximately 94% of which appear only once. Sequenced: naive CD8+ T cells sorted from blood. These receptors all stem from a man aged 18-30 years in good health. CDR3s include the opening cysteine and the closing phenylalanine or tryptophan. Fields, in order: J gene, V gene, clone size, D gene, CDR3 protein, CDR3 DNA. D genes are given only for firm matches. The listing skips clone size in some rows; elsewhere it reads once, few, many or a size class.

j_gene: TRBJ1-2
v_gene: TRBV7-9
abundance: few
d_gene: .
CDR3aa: CASSTDQIIITGYTF
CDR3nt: TGTGCCAGCAGCACAGACCAAATCATCATAACAGGCTACACCTTC

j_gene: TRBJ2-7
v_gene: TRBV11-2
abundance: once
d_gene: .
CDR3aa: CASSLDVGAREQYF
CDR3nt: TGTGCCAGCAGCTTAGATGTCGGGGCTAGAGAGCAGTACTTC

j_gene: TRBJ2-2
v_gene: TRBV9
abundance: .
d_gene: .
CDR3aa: CASSVGGRDTGELFF
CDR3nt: TGTGCCAGCAGCGTAGGAGGGCGCGACACCGGGGAGCTGTTTTTT

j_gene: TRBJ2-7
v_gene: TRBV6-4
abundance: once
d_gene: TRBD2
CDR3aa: CAKNSGRSYEQYF
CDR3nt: TGTGCCAAAAATAGCGGGAGAAGTTACGAGCAGTACTTC

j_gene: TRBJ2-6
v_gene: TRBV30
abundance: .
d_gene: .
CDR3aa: CAWSVGSGANVLTF
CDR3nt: TGTGCCTGGAGTGTGGGAAGTGGGGCCAACGTCCTGACTTTC

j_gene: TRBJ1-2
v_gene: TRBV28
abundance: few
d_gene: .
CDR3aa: CASSPDRLYGYTF
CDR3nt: TGTGCCAGCAGTCCAGACAGGCTCTATGGCTACACCTTC

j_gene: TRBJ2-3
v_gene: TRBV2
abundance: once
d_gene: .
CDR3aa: CASSELAPSTDTQYF
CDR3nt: TGTGCCAGCAGTGAACTAGCCCCTAGCACAGATACGCAGTATTTT

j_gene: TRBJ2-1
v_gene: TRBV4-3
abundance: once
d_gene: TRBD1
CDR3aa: CASSQGQGRFNEQFF
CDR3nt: TGCGCCAGCAGCCAGGGACAGGGAAGGTTCAATGAGCAGTTCTTC

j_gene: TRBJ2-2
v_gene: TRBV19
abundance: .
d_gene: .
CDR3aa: CASSIGAYTGELFF
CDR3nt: TGTGCCAGTAGTATTGGGGCGTACACCGGGGAGCTGTTTTTT

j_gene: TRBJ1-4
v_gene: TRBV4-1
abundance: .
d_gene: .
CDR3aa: CASSQAGTGGEEKLFF
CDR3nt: TGCGCCAGCAGCCAAGCGGGTACGGGGGGCGAAGAAAAACTGTTTTTT

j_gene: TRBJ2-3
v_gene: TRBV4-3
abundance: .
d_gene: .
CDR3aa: CASSQDRLVSSDTQYF
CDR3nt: TGCGCCAGCAGCCAAGATCGTCTGGTGTCCTCAGATACGCAGTATTTT

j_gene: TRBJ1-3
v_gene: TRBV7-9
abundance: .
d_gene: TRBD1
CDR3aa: CASSSDRDSGNTIYF
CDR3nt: TGTGCCAGCAGCTCAGACAGGGACTCTGGAAACACCATATATTTT

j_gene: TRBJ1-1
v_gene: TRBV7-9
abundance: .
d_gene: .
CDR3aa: CASRYGQINTEAFF
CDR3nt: TGTGCCAGCAGATATGGACAGATTAACACTGAAGCTTTCTTT

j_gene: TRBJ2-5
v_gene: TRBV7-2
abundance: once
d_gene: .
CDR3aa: CASSLGGGGLETQYF
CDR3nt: TGTGCCAGCAGCCTCGGGGGAGGGGGCCTTGAGACCCAGTACTTC

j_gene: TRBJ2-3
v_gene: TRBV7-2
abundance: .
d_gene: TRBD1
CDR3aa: CASSSKDRDTDTQYF
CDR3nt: TGTGCCAGCAGCTCAAAGGACAGGGACACAGATACGCAGTATTTT

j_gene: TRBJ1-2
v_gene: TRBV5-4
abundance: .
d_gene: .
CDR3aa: CASSLDEGNGYTF
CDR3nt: TGTGCCAGCAGCTTGGACGAGGGTAATGGCTACACCTTC

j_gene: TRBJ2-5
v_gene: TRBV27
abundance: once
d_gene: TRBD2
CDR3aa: CASSKGLAGQETQYF
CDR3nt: TGTGCCAGCAGTAAGGGACTAGCGGGGCAAGAGACCCAGTACTTC

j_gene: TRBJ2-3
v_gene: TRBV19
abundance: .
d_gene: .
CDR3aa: CASSPGGTDTQYF
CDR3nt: TGTGCCAGTAGCCCGGGGGGCACCGATACGCAGTATTTT

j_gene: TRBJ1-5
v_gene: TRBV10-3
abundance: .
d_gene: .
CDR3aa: CAISEPPDQPQHF
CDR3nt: TGTGCCATCAGTGAGCCTCCAGATCAGCCCCAGCATTTT

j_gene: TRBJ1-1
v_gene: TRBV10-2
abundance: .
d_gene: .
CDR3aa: CASGSGAAFF
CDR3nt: TGCGCCAGCGGATCAGGGGCAGCTTTCTTT

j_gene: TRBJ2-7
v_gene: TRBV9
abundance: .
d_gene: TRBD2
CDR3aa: CASSVTSGYEQYF
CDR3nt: TGTGCCAGCAGCGTCACTAGCGGATACGAGCAGTACTTC

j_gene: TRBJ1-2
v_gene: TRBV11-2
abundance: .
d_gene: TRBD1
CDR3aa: CASSLVLPGTAIF
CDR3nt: TGTGCCAGCAGCTTAGTTCTTCCGGGGACAGCGATCTTC

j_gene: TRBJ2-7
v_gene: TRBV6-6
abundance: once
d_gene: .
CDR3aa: CASSFLHLDSAYEQYF
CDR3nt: TGTGCCAGCAGTTTCCTACACTTGGACTCCGCCTACGAGCAGTACTTC

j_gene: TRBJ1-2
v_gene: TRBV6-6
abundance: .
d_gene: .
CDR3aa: CASRPDTGRNYGYTF
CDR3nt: TGTGCCAGCAGACCTGACACAGGCAGAAACTATGGCTACACCTTC

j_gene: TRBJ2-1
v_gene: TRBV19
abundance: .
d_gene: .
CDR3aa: CASSMGWGAEQFF
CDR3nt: TGTGCCAGTAGTATGGGGTGGGGAGCGGAGCAGTTCTTC

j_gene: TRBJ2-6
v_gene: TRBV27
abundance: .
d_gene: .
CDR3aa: CASSLTGSSGANVLTF
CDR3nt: TGTGCCAGCAGCCTTACAGGGTCCTCTGGGGCCAACGTCCTGACTTTC

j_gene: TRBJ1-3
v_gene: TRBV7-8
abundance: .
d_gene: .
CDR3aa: CASSTNLPRSGNTIYF
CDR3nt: TGTGCCAGCAGCACGAATCTCCCGCGCTCTGGAAACACCATATATTTT

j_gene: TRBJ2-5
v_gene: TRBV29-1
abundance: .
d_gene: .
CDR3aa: CSVEDRVYQETQYF
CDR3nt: TGCAGCGTTGAAGATCGAGTGTACCAAGAGACCCAGTACTTC